The clone carrying this T cell receptor beta chain was seen only a few times. Its antigen remains unidentified. The data derive from a study of post-analysis software for immune sequencing data. The study's findings and limits: Multiple sclerosis patients showed significantly lower normalized Chao1 diversity than controls did. F measure clustering grouped samples strongly by preparation batch.

Unique molecular identifiers were present in the TCR beta cDNA libraries. Each CDR3 protein gets one entry after TCRdb re-called the PCR reads with MiXCR. The table has approximately 660,000 distinct CDR3 sequences, 55% to 60% seen once; the top ten hold 10% to 12%. The sequenced sample was blood. This clonotype was obtained from a girl aged 2 to 9 with multiple sclerosis.

CDR3 in DNA: TGTGCCAGCAGCTTAGAGGGGTCGGGAGCTTACGAGCAGTACTTC. It yields the protein CASSLEGSGAYEQYF. V and J are TRBV11-2 and TRBJ2-7; maybe TRBD2 (6 bases). CDR3 length: 15 amino acids. In germline, CDR1 is SGHAT, CDR2 FQNNGV. V lost 0 bases to trimming and J lost 4 bases, with 13 bases between them.